The 26 T cell receptor beta chains below all came from one sample that was sequenced in a study of T cell responses to AZD1222 COVID-19 vaccine. TCRdb keeps only in-frame clones here, not all; method: immunoSEQ multiplex PCR. The data hold about 130,000 clones, with around nine tenths observed a single time. The sample was peripheral blood, taken on day 0 of AZD1222 vaccination. These TCRs come from an adult in good health.

This clone occurred once. The chain employs TRBV3-1 (or the pseudogene TRBV3-2) and TRBJ1-1; TRBD1 matches at 7 bases. Germline loops: CDR1 LGHDT, CDR2 YNNKEL (reference sequence). This CDR3 has 13 residues. J was trimmed by 5 bases and V by 5 bases; bases with no gene match: 5. CDR3 region: CASSGLQGTEAFF. Here the CDR3 DNA reads TGTGCCAGCAGCGGATTACAGGGGACTGAAGCTTTCTTT.

The chain uses TRBV2 and TRBJ2-2; the match to TRBD2 covers 12 bases. The CDR3 runs 15 residues. The germline gives CDR1 SNHLY, CDR2 FYNNEI. V dropped 7 bases and J dropped 4; count of bases not matched to a gene: 4. CDR3 sequence (DNA): TGTGCCAGCACCGGACTAGCGGGATCCACCGGGGAGCTGTTTTTT. Its protein product is CASTGLAGSTGELFF. The variable domain in full, completed from reference TRBV2 and TRBJ2-2, reads EPEVTQTPSHQVTQMGQEVILRCVPISNHLYFYWYRQILGQKVEFLVSFYNNEISEKSEIFDDQFSVERPDGSNFTLKIRSTKLEDSAMYFCASTGLAGSTGELFFGEGSRLTVL.

The chain links TRBV13 to TRBJ2-1; 7 positions agree with TRBD1. Germline V gene sequence: CDR1 PRHDT, CDR2 FYEKMQ (reference sequence). V dropped 6 bases and J dropped 5; count of bases not matched to a gene: 13. CDR3 length: 16 amino acids. The CDR3 DNA is TGTGCCAGCAGAGAATTAGGAGTAGGGGGCAACAATGAGCAGTTCTTC. Translating gives CASRELGVGGNNEQFF. Based on the CDR3 plus reference TRBV13 and TRBJ2-1, the full variable domain is AAGVIQSPRHLIKEKRETATLKCYPIPRHDTVYWYQQGPGQDPQFLISFYEKMQSDKGSIPDRFSAQQFSDYHSELNMSSLELGDSALYFCASRELGVGGNNEQFFGPGTRLTVL.

V usage is TRBV29-1 and J usage is TRBJ2-1; D ambiguous. Germline CDR1 and CDR2: SQVTM and ANQGSEA. Trimming removed 0 bases from V and 0 bases from J, with 9 bases in between. There are 15 residues in the CDR3. CDR3 DNA sequence: TGCAGCGTTGAAGATCGACGGCGCTCCTACAATGAGCAGTTCTTC. Amino acid sequence: CSVEDRRRSYNEQFF.

The chain employs TRBV11-3 and TRBJ2-2; no firm D call. CDR1 is SGHNT and CDR2 is YENEEA in the germline V gene. The CDR3 is 13 amino acids. V lost 5 bases and J lost 5, with 9 bases in between. CDR3 nucleotides: TGTGCCAGCAGCCCTAGACCGACCGGGGAGCTGTTTTTT. This translates into CASSPRPTGELFF.

This clone is medium-sized within its sample. V is TRBV6-5 and J is TRBJ1-1; D is unclear. CDR1 and CDR2 from the germline V gene are MNHEY and SVGAGI. Trimming removed 4 bases at V and 3 bases at J, with 15 bases between. This CDR3 is built from 15 residues. CDR3 loop: CASSSYSFTDTEAFF. The CDR3 DNA is TGTGCCAGCAGTTCCTACAGCTTCACGGACACTGAAGCTTTCTTT.

This clone was detected a few times. The rearrangement links TRBV7-9 to TRBJ1-1; weak D call: TRBD1 (5 bases). Germline CDR1 SEHNR, CDR2 FQNEAQ (reference sequence). The CDR3 spans 14 residues. V gave up 5 bases and J gave up 5 bases, with 15 bases separating them. The CDR3 DNA reads TGTGCCAGCAGCCCACGGGGGGGTAGGACTGAAGCTTTCTTT. Protein: CASSPRGGRTEAFF.

The CDR3 here is CASSQDVRVKETQYF. The DNA for the CDR3 is TGCGCCAGCAGCCAAGATGTGAGGGTGAAAGAGACCCAGTACTTC. The J gene is TRBJ2-5, the V gene TRBV4-1; a possible D gene is TRBD2 (5 bases). The germline gives CDR1 MGHRA, CDR2 YSYEKL. This CDR3 is 15 amino acids long. Trimming removed 0 bases from V and 3 bases from J, with 11 bases in between.

The chain employs TRBV30 and TRBJ2-1; 8 positions match TRBD2. CDR1 and CDR2 from the germline V gene are GTSNPN and SVGIG (reference sequence). The CDR3 is 16 amino acids. Losses at the gene ends were 2 bases for V and 0 bases for J; bases not matched to a gene: 6. CDR3: CAWSPLAVSSYNEQFF. As DNA, the CDR3 is TGTGCCTGGAGTCCACTAGCGGTGAGCTCCTACAATGAGCAGTTCTTC. Combining the CDR3 with reference TRBV30 and TRBJ2-1 gives the whole variable domain SQTIHQWPATLVQPVGSPLSLECTVEGTSNPNLYWYRQAAGRGLQLLFYSVGIGQISSEVPQNLSASRPQDRQFILSSKKLLLSDSGFYLCAWSPLAVSSYNEQFFGPGTRLTVL.

A single count supports this clone. The chain joins TRBV10-2 to TRBJ2-2; 7 bases are shared with TRBD1. V shed 6 bases, J shed 6 bases, and the junction held 19 bases outside the gene matches. Germline loops: CDR1 WSHSY, CDR2 SAAADI. The CDR3 has 18 residues. CDR3 bases: TGCGCCAGCAGCGGTTTTCGACAGGGAGTAGTTTCGCCCGGGGAGCTGTTTTTT. Translated, it gives CASSGFRQGVVSPGELFF.

This clone is a singleton in its sample. The rearrangement uses TRBV19 and TRBJ1-6; D gene unclear. Germline CDR1 is LNHDA and CDR2 is SQIVND (reference sequence). CDR3 length: 14 amino acids. Trimming removed 6 bases at V and 8 bases at J, with 14 bases between. The CDR3 DNA follows: TGTGCCAGTAGCCGTGCCTCGGGCGATTCACCCCTCCACTTT. This gives the protein CASSRASGDSPLHF.

The CDR3 region has the DNA TGTGCCAGCAGCTTAGATCCACAGTCAGGCGAGCAGTACTTC. The encoded protein is CASSLDPQSGEQYF. The chain links TRBV11-2 to TRBJ2-7; no reliable D call. Germline lookup yields CDR1 SGHAT and CDR2 FQNNGV. The CDR3 is 14 amino acids. The V end lost 0 bases, the J end lost 6 bases, and 12 bases lay between the germline ends.

This clone appeared once. The V gene is TRBV29-1, the J gene TRBJ1-2; D is unclear. Trimming cost V 5 bases and J 8 bases, with 9 bases left between them. The V gene's germline CDR1 is SQVTM and CDR2 ANQGSEA. This CDR3 is built from 10 residues. As DNA, the CDR3 is TGCAGCGTTCTAGGGTTGGGCTACACCTTC. Translation gives CSVLGLGYTF.

This clone was observed a single time. The gene calls are TRBV28 and TRBJ1-5, with 7 bases fitting TRBD1. The CDR3 loop spans 15 amino acids. Germline assignment: CDR1 MDHEN and CDR2 SYDVKM. Germline trimming cut 2 bases from V and 7 bases from J; bases unmatched to any gene: 8. The DNA of the CDR3 is TGTGCCAGCAGTTTACGAACCGGGACAGCACAGCCCCAGCATTTT. Amino acid sequence: CASSLRTGTAQPQHF.

This chain joins TRBV5-1 and TRBJ1-1; a weak D match, TRBD1 (5 bases). This CDR3 has 15 residues. The germline CDR1 and CDR2 sequences are SGHRS and YFSETQ. Trimming stripped 0 bases from V and 0 bases from J, with 9 bases between. The CDR3 DNA sequence: TGCGCCAGCAGCTTGGCGGGGGGAGTGAACACTGAAGCTTTCTTT. Translation gives CASSLAGGVNTEAFF.

This clone was counted once. This chain joins TRBV5-1 and TRBJ1-5; tentative D call: TRBD1 (6 bases). The CDR3 has 14 residues. Germline V gene sequence: CDR1 SGHRS, CDR2 YFSETQ. The V end lost 0 bases, the J end lost 7 bases, and 11 bases lay between the germline ends. For the CDR3, the DNA is TGCGCCAGCAGCTTGGTGCCAGGGGAACAGCCCCAGCATTTT. Protein product: CASSLVPGEQPQHF.

The count of this clone is one. The V and J genes are TRBV29-1 and TRBJ2-7, with 11 bases identical to TRBD1. This CDR3 is 13 amino acids long. CDR1 SQVTM and CDR2 ANQGSEA come from the germline V gene. V lost 6 bases, J lost 5 bases, and 6 bases stayed unmatched. DNA of the CDR3: TGCAGCGTGGAGGGACAGGGGGGGGACGAGCAGTACTTC. Its protein is CSVEGQGGDEQYF.

The chain couples TRBV29-1 to TRBJ1-4; no definite D call. The germline V and J ends were trimmed by 8 bases and 3 bases, with 19 bases remaining between them. There are 15 residues in the CDR3. Per the germline V gene, CDR1 is SQVTM and CDR2 is ANQGSEA. The DNA of the CDR3 is TGCAGCTCCCTGTTGGGTGCGGGATCTAATGAAAAACTGTTTTTT. Its translation: CSSLLGAGSNEKLFF.

This chain uses TRBV6-5 with TRBJ2-3; D gene ambiguous. This CDR3 is 12 amino acids long. Trimming took 6 bases from V and 4 from J, leaving 8 bases between them. CDR1 MNHEY and CDR2 SVGAGI come from the germline V gene. This CDR3 is CASRTAADTQYF. DNA for the CDR3: TGTGCCAGCAGAACGGCAGCAGATACGCAGTATTTT.

The rearrangement uses TRBV9 and TRBJ2-1; 11 positions agree with TRBD2. V shed 4 bases, J shed 4 bases, and the junction held 7 bases outside the gene matches. Germline V gene lookup returns CDR1 SGDLS and CDR2 YYNGEE. This CDR3 has 16 amino acids. CDR3 sequence (DNA): TGTGCCAGCAGCCCTACCGGGACTAGCGGTTACAATGAGCAGTTCTTC. The encoded protein is CASSPTGTSGYNEQFF.

This chain connects TRBV28 to TRBJ2-5; 11 bases align to TRBD1. Germline V CDR1 and CDR2: MDHEN, SYDVKM. CDR3 size: 13 residues. The V segment lost 11 bases and the J segment 5 bases; nucleotides outside the gene matches: 7. The CDR3 is CAGQGAWGETQYF. CDR3 DNA: TGTGCCGGACAGGGGGCATGGGGTGAGACCCAGTACTTC.

This chain uses TRBV11-3 with TRBJ2-7, with D perhaps TRBD2 (7 bases). The CDR3 sequence is 17 residues long. Trimming left V 1 base short and J 3 bases short, with 19 bases between. Germline CDR1 reads SGHNT; CDR2 reads YENEEA. CDR3 amino acids: CASSLGGMGGRSYEQYF. The CDR3 DNA reads as TGTGCCAGCAGCTTAGGCGGAATGGGGGGGCGAAGCTACGAGCAGTACTTC.

J is TRBJ2-7 and V is TRBV5-1, with 15 bases fitting TRBD2. There are 20 residues in the CDR3. The ends lost 4 bases at V and 2 bases at J; junction bases unmatched: 16. Germline values: CDR1 SGHRS, CDR2 YFSETQ. The CDR3 DNA reads as TGCGCCAGCAGCAACGCGGGGGGCCCAGGACTAGCGGGAGGGACCTACGAGCAGTACTTC. Its protein product is CASSNAGGPGLAGGTYEQYF.

The chain carries TRBV9 and TRBJ1-2; D is uncertain. Germline CDR1 reads SGDLS; CDR2 reads YYNGEE. The V end was cut by 4 bases, the J end by 8 bases, with 21 bases between. CDR3 length: 15 residues. The CDR3 region is CASSSTLGSGMGYTF. CDR3 in DNA: TGTGCCAGCAGCTCAACCCTAGGGAGCGGGATGGGCTACACCTTC.

The V call is TRBV28, the J call TRBJ2-7; 11 nucleotides agree with TRBD2. The CDR3 is 14 residues long. The germline V gene has CDR1 MDHEN and CDR2 SYDVKM. The V segment lost 7 bases and the J segment 6 bases; nucleotides outside the gene matches: 8. CDR3 coding DNA: TGTGCCAGCACCTCCGTGACTAGCGGGACCGAGCAGTACTTC. As protein: CASTSVTSGTEQYF.

V is TRBV28 and J is TRBJ1-1; TRBD1 is a possible D gene (6 bases). V lost 5 bases and J lost 3, with 19 bases in between. The CDR3 contains 16 residues. CDR1 and CDR2 from the germline V gene are MDHEN and SYDVKM. The CDR3 region has the DNA TGTGCCAGCAGTCGACAAAGGGGGGGTGGGTACACTGAAGCTTTCTTT. Residues: CASSRQRGGGYTEAFF.